These 4 T cell receptor beta chains came from one sample sequenced in a study of long-term antiretroviral therapy in people with HIV (dated 2022 in TCRdb). The immunoSEQ hsTCRB v3.0 assay was used at survey level resolution to sequence the TRB variable region. TCRdb holds this immuneACCESS table with in-frame rearrangements only. Some clones are missing; in checked studies, unresolved V genes explain under half, and the rest has no known cause. In all, the sample holds about 20,000 clones, and 82% of those were seen once. The ten largest make up roughly 10% of the sample. Here the sequenced sample was unsorted PBMCs, taken about 2.4 years after starting antiretroviral therapy. These receptors all stem from a man aged 35-49 years with HIV.

V usage is TRBV29-1 and J usage is TRBJ2-7, with D perhaps matching TRBD1 (6 bases). Deletions cut 6 bases from V and 0 bases from J, with 15 bases between. CDR1 is SQVTM and CDR2 is ANQGSEA in the germline V gene. The CDR3 extends over 14 amino acids. The CDR3 DNA sequence: TGCAGCGTCATGAGACAGGAGAGCTCCTACGAGCAGTACTTC. Translation: CSVMRQESSYEQYF.

This rearrangement joins TRBV6-1 to TRBJ1-5, with TRBD1 matching 7 bases. V lost 2 bases and J lost 7; bases outside the gene matches: 14. The germline gives CDR1 MNHNS, CDR2 SASEGT. The CDR3 is made up of 17 amino acids. As DNA, the CDR3 is TGTGCCAGCAGTGAAAGGATCCTACAGGGGTTGGAGCAGCCCCAGCATTTT. It codes for CASSERILQGLEQPQHF.

This clone appeared a single time. J is TRBJ2-3 and V is TRBV5-4; no clear D. Germline V CDR1 and CDR2: SGHNT, YYREEE (reference sequence). The CDR3 consists of 12 residues. V gave up 2 bases and J gave up 6 bases, with 7 bases separating them. CDR3 bases: TGTGCCAGCAGCTTAGTCAGCGATACGCAGTATTTT. Its protein product is CASSLVSDTQYF. Drawing the rest from reference TRBV5-4 and TRBJ2-3, the complete variable domain is ETGVTQSPTHLIKTRGQQVTLRCSSQSGHNTVSWYQQALGQGPQFIFQYYREEENGRGNFPPRFSGLQFPNYSSELNVNALELDDSALYLCASSLVSDTQYFGPGTRLTVL.

This clone showed up just once. The chain carries TRBV6-5 and TRBJ2-7, with 8 bases that match TRBD2. The V and J ends lost 4 bases and 5 bases, in that order; junction bases with no gene match: 13. The CDR3 consists of 16 residues. Germline assignment: CDR1 MNHEY and CDR2 SVGAGI. CDR3 protein: CASSFGRGVFRNEQYF. The CDR3 DNA follows: TGTGCCAGCAGTTTCGGGCGGGGGGTTTTTCGGAACGAGCAGTACTTC.